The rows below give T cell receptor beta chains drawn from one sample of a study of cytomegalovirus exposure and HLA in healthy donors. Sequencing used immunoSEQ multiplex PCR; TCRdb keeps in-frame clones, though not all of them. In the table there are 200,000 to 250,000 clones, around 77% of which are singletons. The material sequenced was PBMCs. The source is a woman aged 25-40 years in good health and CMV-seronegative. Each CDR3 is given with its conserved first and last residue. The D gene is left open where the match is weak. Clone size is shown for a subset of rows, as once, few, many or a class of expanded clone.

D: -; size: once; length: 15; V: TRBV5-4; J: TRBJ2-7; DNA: TGTGCCAGCAGCACAAGGACAGCCGGCGATTCCGAGCAGTACTTC; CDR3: CASSTRTAGDSEQYF
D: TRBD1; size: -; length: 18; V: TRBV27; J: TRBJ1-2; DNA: TGTGCCAGCAGTCCCGACCCCTTAGGGGGCCTAAGGAACTATGGCTACACCTTC; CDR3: CASSPDPLGGLRNYGYTF
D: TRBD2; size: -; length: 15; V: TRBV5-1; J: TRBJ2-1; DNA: TGCGCCAGCAGCTTGGGGTCTAGCGGTTACAATGAGCAGTTCTTC; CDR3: CASSLGSSGYNEQFF
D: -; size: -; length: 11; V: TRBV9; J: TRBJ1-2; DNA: TGTGCCAGCAGCGTAGGCAGTGGCTACACCTTC; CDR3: CASSVGSGYTF
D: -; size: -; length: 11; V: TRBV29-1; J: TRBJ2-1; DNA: TGCAGCGTTGGGGAGAGGGATGAGCAGTTCTTC; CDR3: CSVGERDEQFF
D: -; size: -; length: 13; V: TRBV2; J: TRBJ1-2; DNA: TGTGCCAGGCAGACTGAACGCGCTTATGGCTACACCTTC; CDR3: CARQTERAYGYTF
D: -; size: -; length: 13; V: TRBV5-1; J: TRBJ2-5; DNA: TGCGCCAGCAGCTTAGCCTCCCAAGAGACCCAGTACTTC; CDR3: CASSLASQETQYF
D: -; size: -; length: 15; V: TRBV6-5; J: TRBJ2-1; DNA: TGTGCCAGCAGCCCCCCACGACGACTCAACAATGAGCAGTTCTTC; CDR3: CASSPPRRLNNEQFF
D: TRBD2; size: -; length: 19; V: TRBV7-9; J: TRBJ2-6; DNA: TGTGCCAGCAGCTTAGGACAGGGACTAGCGGGAGATGGGGCCAACGTCCTGACTTTC; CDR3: CASSLGQGLAGDGANVLTF
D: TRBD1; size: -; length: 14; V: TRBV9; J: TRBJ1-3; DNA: TGTGCCAGCAGCGTCGGGACAGTAGGAAACACCATATATTTT; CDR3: CASSVGTVGNTIYF
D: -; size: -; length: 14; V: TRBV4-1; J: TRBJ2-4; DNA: TGCGCCAGCAGCCTCAGGGATTTTATGGACATTCAGTACTTC; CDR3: CASSLRDFMDIQYF
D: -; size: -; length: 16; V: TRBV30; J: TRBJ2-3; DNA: TGTGCCTGGGACCCGGGACTCCGCCGAATCACAGATACGCAGTATTTT; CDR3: CAWDPGLRRITDTQYF
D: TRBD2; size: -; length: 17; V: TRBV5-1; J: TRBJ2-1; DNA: TGCGCCAGCAGCCTTACCATCGGGGGGGGGTCCTACAATGAGCAGTTCTTC; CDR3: CASSLTIGGGSYNEQFF
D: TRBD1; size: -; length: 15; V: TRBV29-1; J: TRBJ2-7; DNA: TGCAGCGTTCCGCCATTCAGGGACAGGGCCTACGAGCAGTACTTC; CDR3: CSVPPFRDRAYEQYF
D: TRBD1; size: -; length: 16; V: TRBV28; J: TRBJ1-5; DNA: TGTGCCAGCAGCCGCCTTTGGGACAGCCGGAATCAGCCCCAGCATTTT; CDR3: CASSRLWDSRNQPQHF
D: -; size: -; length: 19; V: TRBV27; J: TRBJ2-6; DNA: TGTGCCAGCAGTTCGAGGACAGAGGGTCTAGACTCTGGGGCCAACGTCCTGACTTTC; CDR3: CASSSRTEGLDSGANVLTF
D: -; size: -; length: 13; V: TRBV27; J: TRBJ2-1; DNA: TGTGCCAGCAGCATCTCACTGCTCAATGAGCAGTTCTTC; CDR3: CASSISLLNEQFF
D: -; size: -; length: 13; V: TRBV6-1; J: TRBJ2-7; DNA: TGTGCCAGCAGTGACGGTGGCTCCTACGAGCAGTACTTC; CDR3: CASSDGGSYEQYF
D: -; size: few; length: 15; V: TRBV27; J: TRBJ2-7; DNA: TGTGCCAGCAGTTTAAAGTGGCCAGGGTCAGGCGAGCAGTACTTC; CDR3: CASSLKWPGSGEQYF
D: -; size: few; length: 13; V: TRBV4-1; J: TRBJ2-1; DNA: TGCGCCAGCAGCCCGCATCGGGGCAATGAGCAGTTCTTC; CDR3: CASSPHRGNEQFF
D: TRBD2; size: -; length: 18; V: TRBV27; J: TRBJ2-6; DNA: TGTGCCAGCAGTCCCCTGTCGGCGGGAGGGCCTGGGGCCAACGTCCTGACTTTC; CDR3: CASSPLSAGGPGANVLTF
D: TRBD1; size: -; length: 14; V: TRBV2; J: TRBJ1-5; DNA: TGTGCCAGCTCCCGACAGGGGTTGGGGCAGCCCCAGCATTTT; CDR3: CASSRQGLGQPQHF
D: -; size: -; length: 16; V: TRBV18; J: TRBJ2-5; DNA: TGTGCCAGCTCACCAGGTTCGGGGGGCCGTCAAGAGACCCAGTACTTC; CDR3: CASSPGSGGRQETQYF